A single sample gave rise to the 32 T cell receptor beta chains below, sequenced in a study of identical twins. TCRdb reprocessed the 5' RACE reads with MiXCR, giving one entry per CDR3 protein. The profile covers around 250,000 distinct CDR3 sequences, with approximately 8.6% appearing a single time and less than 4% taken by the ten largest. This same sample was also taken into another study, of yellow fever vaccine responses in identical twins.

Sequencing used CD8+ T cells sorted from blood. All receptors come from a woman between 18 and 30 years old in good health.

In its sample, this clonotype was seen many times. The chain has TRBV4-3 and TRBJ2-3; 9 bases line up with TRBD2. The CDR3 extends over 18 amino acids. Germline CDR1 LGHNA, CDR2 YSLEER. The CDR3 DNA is TGCGTTGGCAGCCAAACGCGGGAGGGCCTCGGATACACAGATACGCAGTATTTT. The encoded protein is CVGSQTREGLGYTDTQYF.

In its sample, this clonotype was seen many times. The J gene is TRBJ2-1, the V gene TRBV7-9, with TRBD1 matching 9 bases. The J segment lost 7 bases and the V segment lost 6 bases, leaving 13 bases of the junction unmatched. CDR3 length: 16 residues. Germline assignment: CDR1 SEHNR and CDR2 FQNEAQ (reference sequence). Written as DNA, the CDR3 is TGTGCCAGCAGACCCCGGGACAGGGAGTTTAGGAATGAGCAGTTCTTC. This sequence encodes CASRPRDREFRNEQFF.

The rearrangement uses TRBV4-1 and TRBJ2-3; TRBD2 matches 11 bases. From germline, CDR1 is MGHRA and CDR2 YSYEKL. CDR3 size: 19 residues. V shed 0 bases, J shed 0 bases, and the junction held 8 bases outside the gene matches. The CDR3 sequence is CASSQDLPSGGISTDTQYF. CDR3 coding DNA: TGCGCCAGCAGCCAAGATCTTCCTAGCGGGGGGATTAGCACAGATACGCAGTATTTT.

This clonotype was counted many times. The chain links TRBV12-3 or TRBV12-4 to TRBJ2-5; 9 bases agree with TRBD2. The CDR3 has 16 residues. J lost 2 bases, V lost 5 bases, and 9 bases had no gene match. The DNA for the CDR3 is TGTGCCAGCAGTCGACCTAGCGGGGTATTTCAAGAGACCCAGTACTTC. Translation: CASSRPSGVFQETQYF.

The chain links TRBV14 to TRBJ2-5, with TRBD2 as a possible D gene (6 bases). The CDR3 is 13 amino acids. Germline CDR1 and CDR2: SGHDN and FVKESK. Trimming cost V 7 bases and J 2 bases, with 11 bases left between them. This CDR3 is CASNGLPQETQYF. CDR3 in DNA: TGTGCCAGCAACGGACTACCGCAAGAGACCCAGTACTTC.

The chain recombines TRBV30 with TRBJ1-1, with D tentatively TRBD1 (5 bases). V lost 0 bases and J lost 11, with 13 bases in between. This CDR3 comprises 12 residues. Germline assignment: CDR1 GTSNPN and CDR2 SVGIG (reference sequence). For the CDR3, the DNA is TGTGCCTGGAGTGTACAGGAGGATTTGGCTTTCTTT. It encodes CAWSVQEDLAFF.

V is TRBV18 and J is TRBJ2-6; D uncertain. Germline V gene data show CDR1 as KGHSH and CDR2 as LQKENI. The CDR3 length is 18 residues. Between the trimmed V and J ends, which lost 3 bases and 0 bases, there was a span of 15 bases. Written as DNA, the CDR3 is TGTGCCAGCTCACCGTCAAGCCTCCTGATCTCTGGGGCCAACGTCCTGACTTTC. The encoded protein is CASSPSSLLISGANVLTF.

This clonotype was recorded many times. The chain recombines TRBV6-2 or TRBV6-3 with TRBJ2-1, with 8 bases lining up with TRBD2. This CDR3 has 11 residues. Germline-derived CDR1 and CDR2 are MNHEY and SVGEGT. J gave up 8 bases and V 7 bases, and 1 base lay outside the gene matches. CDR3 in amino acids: CASTGGHEQFF. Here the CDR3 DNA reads TGTGCCAGCACGGGGGGGCATGAGCAGTTCTTC.

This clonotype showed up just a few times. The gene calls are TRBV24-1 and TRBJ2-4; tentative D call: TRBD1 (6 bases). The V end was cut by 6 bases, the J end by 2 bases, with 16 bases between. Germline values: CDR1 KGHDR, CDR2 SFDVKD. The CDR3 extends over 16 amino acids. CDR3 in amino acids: CATSSSFQGSKNIQYF. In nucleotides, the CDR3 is TGTGCCACCAGTTCCAGTTTTCAGGGGTCCAAAAACATTCAGTACTTC.

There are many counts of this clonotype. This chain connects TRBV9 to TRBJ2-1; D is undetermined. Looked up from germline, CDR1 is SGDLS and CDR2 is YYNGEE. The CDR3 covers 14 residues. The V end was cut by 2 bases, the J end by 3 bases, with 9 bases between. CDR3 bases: TGTGCCAGCAGCGTGGACGGATTCTACAATGAGCAGTTCTTC. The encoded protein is CASSVDGFYNEQFF. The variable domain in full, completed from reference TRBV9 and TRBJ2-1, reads DSGVTQTPKHLITATGQRVTLRCSPRSGDLSVYWYQQSLDQGLQFLIQYYNGEERAKGNILERFSAQQFPDLHSELNLSSLELGDSALYFCASSVDGFYNEQFFGPGTRLTVL.

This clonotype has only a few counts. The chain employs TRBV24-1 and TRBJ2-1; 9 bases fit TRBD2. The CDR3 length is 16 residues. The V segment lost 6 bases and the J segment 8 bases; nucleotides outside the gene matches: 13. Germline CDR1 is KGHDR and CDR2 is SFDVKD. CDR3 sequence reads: CATSPMGSGGIDEQFF. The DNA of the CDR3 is TGTGCCACCAGTCCCATGGGTAGCGGGGGAATCGATGAGCAGTTCTTC.

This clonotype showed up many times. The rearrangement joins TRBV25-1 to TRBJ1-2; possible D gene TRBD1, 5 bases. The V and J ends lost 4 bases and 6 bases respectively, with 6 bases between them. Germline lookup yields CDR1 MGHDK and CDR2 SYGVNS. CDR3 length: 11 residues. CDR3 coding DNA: TGTGCCAGCAGTGCAGGGAATGGCTACACCTTC. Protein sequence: CASSAGNGYTF.

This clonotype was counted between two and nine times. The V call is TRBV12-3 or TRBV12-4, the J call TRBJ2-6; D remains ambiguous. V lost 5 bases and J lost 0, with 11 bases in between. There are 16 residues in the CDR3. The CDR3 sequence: CASSPRRISGANVLTF. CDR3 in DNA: TGTGCCAGCAGTCCCCGACGGATCTCTGGGGCCAACGTCCTGACTTTC.

The CDR3 coding sequence is TGTGCCACCAGTGACTCCGGACTAGCGGAGAGTTTAGAGACCCAGTACTTC. It codes for CATSDSGLAESLETQYF. The rearrangement uses TRBV24-1 and TRBJ2-5; 10 bases are a match to TRBD2. The junction had 11 bases not matched to a gene; V was cut back by 4 bases and J by 4 bases. Germline-derived CDR1 and CDR2 are KGHDR and SFDVKD. The CDR3 length is 17 residues.

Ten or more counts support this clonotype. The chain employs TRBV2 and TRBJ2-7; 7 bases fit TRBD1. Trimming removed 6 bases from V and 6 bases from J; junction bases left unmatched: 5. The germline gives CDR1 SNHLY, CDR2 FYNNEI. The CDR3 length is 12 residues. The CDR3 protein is CASRAGTVEQYF. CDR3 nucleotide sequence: TGTGCCAGCAGGGCCGGGACAGTCGAGCAGTACTTC.

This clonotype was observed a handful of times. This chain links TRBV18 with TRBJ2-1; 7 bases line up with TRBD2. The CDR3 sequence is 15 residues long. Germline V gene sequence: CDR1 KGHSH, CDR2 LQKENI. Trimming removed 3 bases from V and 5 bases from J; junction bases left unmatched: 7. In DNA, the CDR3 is TGTGCCAGCTCACCGGAGGGACTACACAACAATGAGCAGTTCTTC. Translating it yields CASSPEGLHNNEQFF.

Written as DNA, the CDR3 is TGTGCCAGCAGTGAATTGACAAGTGGAGATACGCAGTATTTT. Its protein product is CASSELTSGDTQYF. The chain combines TRBV25-1 with TRBJ2-3, with D uncertain. The V gene's germline CDR1 is MGHDK and CDR2 SYGVNS. This CDR3 spans 14 amino acids. Trimming removed 1 base at V and 5 bases at J, with 10 bases between. The whole variable domain, filled in from reference TRBV25-1 and TRBJ2-3, reads EADIYQTPRYLVIGTGKKITLECSQTMGHDKMYWYQQDPGMELHLIHYSYGVNSTEKGDLSSESTVSRIRTEHFPLTLESARPSHTSQYLCASSELTSGDTQYFGPGTRLTVL.

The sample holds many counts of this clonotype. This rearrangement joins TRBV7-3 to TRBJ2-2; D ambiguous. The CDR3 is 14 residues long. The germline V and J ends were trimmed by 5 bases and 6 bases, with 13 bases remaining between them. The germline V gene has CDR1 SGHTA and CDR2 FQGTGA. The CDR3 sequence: CASSPGLGAGELFF. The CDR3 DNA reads TGTGCCAGCAGCCCCGGTCTTGGGGCCGGGGAGCTGTTTTTT.

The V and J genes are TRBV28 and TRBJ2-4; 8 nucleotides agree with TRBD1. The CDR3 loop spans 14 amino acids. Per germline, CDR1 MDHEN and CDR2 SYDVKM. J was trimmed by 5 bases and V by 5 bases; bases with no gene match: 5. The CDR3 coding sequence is TGTGCCAGCAGTAACCAGGACAGGGAAAACATTCAGTACTTC. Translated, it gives CASSNQDRENIQYF. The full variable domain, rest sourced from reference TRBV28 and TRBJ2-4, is DVKVTQSSRYLVKRTGEKVFLECVQDMDHENMFWYRQDPGLGLRLIYFSYDVKMKEKGDIPEGYSVSREKKERFSLILESASTNQTSMYLCASSNQDRENIQYFGAGTRLSVL.

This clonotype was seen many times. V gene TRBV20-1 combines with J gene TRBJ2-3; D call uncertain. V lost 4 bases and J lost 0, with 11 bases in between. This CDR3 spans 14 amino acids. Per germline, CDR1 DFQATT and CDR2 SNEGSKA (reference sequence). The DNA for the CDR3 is TGCAGTGCTACTGGGAAGCCTAGCACAGATACGCAGTATTTT. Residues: CSATGKPSTDTQYF.

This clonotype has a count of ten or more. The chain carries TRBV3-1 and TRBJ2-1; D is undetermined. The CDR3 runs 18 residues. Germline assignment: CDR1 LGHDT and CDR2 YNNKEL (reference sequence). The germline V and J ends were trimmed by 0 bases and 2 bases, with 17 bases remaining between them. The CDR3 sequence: CASSQDYTRLTAYNEQFF. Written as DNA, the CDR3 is TGTGCCAGCAGCCAAGATTATACGAGACTTACCGCCTACAATGAGCAGTTCTTC.

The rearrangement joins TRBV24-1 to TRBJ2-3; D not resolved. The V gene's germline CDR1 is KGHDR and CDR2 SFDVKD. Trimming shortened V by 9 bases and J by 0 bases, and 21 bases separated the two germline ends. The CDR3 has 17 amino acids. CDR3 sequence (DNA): TGTGCCACCGCGGCATCCCCAGCGCCAGATAGCACAGATACGCAGTATTTT. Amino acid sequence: CATAASPAPDSTDTQYF.

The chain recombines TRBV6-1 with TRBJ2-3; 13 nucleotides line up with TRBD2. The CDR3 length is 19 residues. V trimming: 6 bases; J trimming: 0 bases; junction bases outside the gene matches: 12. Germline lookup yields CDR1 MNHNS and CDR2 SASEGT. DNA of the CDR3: TGTGCCAGCAGCCCCTGGGGACTAGCGGGAACGTTGAGCACAGATACGCAGTATTTT. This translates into CASSPWGLAGTLSTDTQYF.

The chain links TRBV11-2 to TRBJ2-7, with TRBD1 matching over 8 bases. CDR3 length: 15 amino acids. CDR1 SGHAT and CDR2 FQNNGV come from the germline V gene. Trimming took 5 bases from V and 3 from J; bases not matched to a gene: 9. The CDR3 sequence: CASSNPGQENYEQYF. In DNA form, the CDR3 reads TGTGCCAGCAGCAATCCGGGACAGGAAAACTACGAGCAGTACTTC.

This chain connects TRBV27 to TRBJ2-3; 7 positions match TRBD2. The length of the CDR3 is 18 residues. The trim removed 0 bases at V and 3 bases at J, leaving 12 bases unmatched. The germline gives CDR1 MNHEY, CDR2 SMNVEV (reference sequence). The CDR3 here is CASSLSWAGVIGTDTQYF. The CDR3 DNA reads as TGTGCCAGCAGTTTATCTTGGGCGGGGGTGATAGGGACAGATACGCAGTATTTT.

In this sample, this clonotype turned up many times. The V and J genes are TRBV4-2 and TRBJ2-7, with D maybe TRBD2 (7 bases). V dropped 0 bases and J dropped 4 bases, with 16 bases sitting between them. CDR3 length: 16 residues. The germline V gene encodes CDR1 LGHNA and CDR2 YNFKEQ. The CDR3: CASSQEWGGGGYEQYF. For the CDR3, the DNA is TGTGCCAGCAGCCAAGAATGGGGAGGGGGGGGATACGAGCAGTACTTC.

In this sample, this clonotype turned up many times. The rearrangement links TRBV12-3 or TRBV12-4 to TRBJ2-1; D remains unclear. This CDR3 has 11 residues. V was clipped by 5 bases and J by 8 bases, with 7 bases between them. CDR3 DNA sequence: TGTGCCAGCAGTCCCGCCTATGAGCAGTTCTTC. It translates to CASSPAYEQFF.

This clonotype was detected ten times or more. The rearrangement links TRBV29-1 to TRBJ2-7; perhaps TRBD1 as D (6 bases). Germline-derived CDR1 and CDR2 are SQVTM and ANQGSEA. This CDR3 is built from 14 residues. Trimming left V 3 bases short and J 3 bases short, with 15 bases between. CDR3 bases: TGCAGCGTTGAGTCAGGGGATTCTCTCTACGAGCAGTACTTC. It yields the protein CSVESGDSLYEQYF.

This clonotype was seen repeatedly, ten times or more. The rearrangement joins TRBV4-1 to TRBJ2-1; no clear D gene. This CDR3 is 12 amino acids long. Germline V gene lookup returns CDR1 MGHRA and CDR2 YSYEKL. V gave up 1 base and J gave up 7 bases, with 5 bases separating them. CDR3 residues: CASSQGRNEQFF. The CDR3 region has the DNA TGCGCCAGCAGCCAAGGGCGAAATGAGCAGTTCTTC.

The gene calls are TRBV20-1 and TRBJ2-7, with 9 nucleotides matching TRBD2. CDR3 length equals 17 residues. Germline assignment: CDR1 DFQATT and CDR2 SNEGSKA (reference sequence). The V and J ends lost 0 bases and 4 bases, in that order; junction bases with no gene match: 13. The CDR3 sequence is CSARDGAGGSRLYEQYF. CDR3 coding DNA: TGCAGTGCTAGAGATGGAGCGGGAGGATCTCGGCTGTACGAGCAGTACTTC.

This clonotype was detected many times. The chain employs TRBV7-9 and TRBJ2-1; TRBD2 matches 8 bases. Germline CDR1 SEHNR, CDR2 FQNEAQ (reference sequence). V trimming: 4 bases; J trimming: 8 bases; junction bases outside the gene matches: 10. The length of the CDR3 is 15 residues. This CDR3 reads CASSSTSVFRDEQFF. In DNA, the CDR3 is TGTGCCAGCAGCTCGACTAGCGTTTTTAGGGATGAGCAGTTCTTC.

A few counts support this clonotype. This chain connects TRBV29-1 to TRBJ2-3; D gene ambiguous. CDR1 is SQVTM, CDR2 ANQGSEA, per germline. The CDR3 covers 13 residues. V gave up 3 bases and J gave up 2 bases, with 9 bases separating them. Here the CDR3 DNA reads TGCAGCGTTGACGGTCAGAACACAGATACGCAGTATTTT. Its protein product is CSVDGQNTDTQYF.